Below are 22 T cell receptor beta chains sequenced from a single sample in a study of cytomegalovirus exposure and HLA in healthy donors. Amplification used 60 Vbeta primers and 13 Jbeta primers. Sequencing used immunoSEQ multiplex PCR; TCRdb keeps in-frame clones, though not all of them. The sample includes tens of thousands of clones, 74% of them seen just once. The source material was PBMCs. The receptors stem from a woman aged 50 to 60 in good health and CMV-seropositive.

This chain links TRBV28 with TRBJ2-5; 9 nucleotides agree with TRBD1. The end of the DNA is better explained by TRBJ2-7, so the J call may be wrong. Looked up from germline, CDR1 is MDHEN and CDR2 is SYDVKM. The CDR3 extends over 15 amino acids. CDR3 DNA sequence: TGTGCCAGCAGTTTATCCGGGACAGGGTCCCACGAGCAGTACTTC. Translating gives CASSLSGTGSHEQYF.

The rearrangement links TRBV19 to TRBJ2-7, with D possibly TRBD2 on 5 matching bases. The germline V and J ends were trimmed by 8 bases and 1 base, with 9 bases remaining between them. The CDR3 is 12 residues long. Per germline, CDR1 LNHDA and CDR2 SQIVND (reference sequence). This CDR3 is CASGRGSYEQYF. The CDR3 DNA reads as TGTGCCAGTGGCCGGGGATCCTACGAGCAGTACTTC.

V usage is TRBV19 and J usage is TRBJ1-4; D may be TRBD1 (5 bases). The CDR3 consists of 15 residues. V was cut by 9 bases and J by 6 bases, with 20 bases left in between. Germline V lookup: CDR1 LNHDA, CDR2 SQIVND (reference sequence). The CDR3 sequence: CASPRECQSYEKLFF. The CDR3 DNA reads as TGTGCCAGCCCCAGGGAATGTCAGAGCTATGAAAAACTGTTTTTT.

The chain employs TRBV6-1 and TRBJ2-3; tentative D call: TRBD1 (6 bases). V was trimmed by 8 bases and J by 1 base, leaving 10 bases between them. Germline V CDR1 and CDR2: MNHNS, SASEGT. The CDR3 covers 13 residues. The CDR3 loop is CASGSGGTDTQYF. The DNA for the CDR3 is TGTGCCAGCGGCTCAGGGGGCACAGATACGCAGTATTTT.

This clone was seen a few times. The rearrangement links TRBV28 to TRBJ1-2; 7 bases match TRBD1. Germline CDR1 and CDR2: MDHEN and SYDVKM. V was clipped by 10 bases and J by 6 bases; unmatched bases: 5. This CDR3 contains 11 residues. CDR3 DNA: TGTGCCATAGACAGGGAGGATGGCTACACCTTC. Translated: CAIDREDGYTF.

The chain has TRBV6-1 and TRBJ2-3, with a weak D call TRBD2 (6 bases). Germline loops: CDR1 MNHNS, CDR2 SASEGT. The CDR3 length is 17 residues. Between the trimmed V and J ends, which lost 1 base and 1 base, there was a span of 15 bases. CDR3: CASSEVRRASGTDTQYF. Written as DNA, the CDR3 is TGTGCCAGCAGTGAAGTCCGGCGGGCTAGCGGCACAGATACGCAGTATTTT.

This chain links TRBV5-4 with TRBJ1-1; D unclear. Looked up from germline, CDR1 is SGHNT and CDR2 is YYREEE (reference sequence). Trimming removed 10 bases from V and 1 base from J, with 14 bases in between. The CDR3 runs 13 residues. This CDR3 reads CAVGWAGNTEAFF. For the CDR3, the DNA is TGTGCCGTTGGTTGGGCAGGGAACACTGAAGCTTTCTTT. Supplemented by reference TRBV5-4 and TRBJ1-1, the full variable domain reads ETGVTQSPTHLIKTRGQQVTLRCSSQSGHNTVSWYQQALGQGPQFIFQYYREEENGRGNFPPRFSGLQFPNYSSELNVNALELDDSALYLCAVGWAGNTEAFFGQGTRLTVV.

Comment on this clone: Within the sample, other DNA sequences also encode this same CDR3. The J gene is TRBJ2-3, the V gene TRBV12-5; no clear D gene. Trimming stripped 2 bases from V and 6 bases from J, with 3 bases between. CDR1 is LGHNT and CDR2 is FRNRAP in the germline V gene. This CDR3 is 11 amino acids long. Written as DNA, the CDR3 is TGTGCTAGTGGTTTGCGTGATACGCAGTATTTT. Protein: CASGLRDTQYF.

The rearrangement links TRBV9 to TRBJ1-2; D possibly corresponds to TRBD1 (5 bases). The length of the CDR3 is 13 residues. V lost 0 bases and J 8 bases, leaving 11 bases between the germline ends. Germline-derived CDR1 and CDR2 are SGDLS and YYNGEE. CDR3 nucleotide sequence: TGTGCCAGCAGCGTAGAGGAGGGGTTCGGCTACACCTTC. Protein sequence: CASSVEEGFGYTF.

V is TRBV29-1 and J is TRBJ1-1, with D perhaps matching TRBD1 (5 bases). The V gene lost 5 bases and the J gene lost 6 bases, with 16 bases spanning the gap. Per the germline V gene, CDR1 is SQVTM and CDR2 is ANQGSEA. The CDR3 loop spans 13 amino acids. The CDR3 here is CSVSLGGDAEAFF. CDR3 coding DNA: TGCAGCGTTAGCTTGGGGGGGGACGCTGAAGCTTTCTTT. Together with reference TRBV29-1 and TRBJ1-1, the CDR3 gives the full variable domain: SAVISQKPSRDICQRGTSLTIQCQVDSQVTMMFWYRQQPGQSLTLIATANQGSEATYESGFVIDKFPISRPNLTFSTLTVSNMSPEDSSIYLCSVSLGGDAEAFFGQGTRLTVV.

This clone was observed a few times. V gene TRBV19 combines with J gene TRBJ2-7; TRBD2 aligns across 10 bases. V lost 8 bases to trimming and J lost 1 base; unmatched junction nucleotides: 8. CDR1 is LNHDA, CDR2 SQIVND, per germline (reference sequence). This CDR3 is 15 amino acids long. CDR3 bases: TGTGCCAGTGGGTGGGGACTAGCGCCTTCCTACGAGCAGTACTTC. It codes for CASGWGLAPSYEQYF.

The rearrangement links TRBV19 to TRBJ2-7; 9 nucleotides match TRBD1. Germline loops: CDR1 LNHDA, CDR2 SQIVND (reference sequence). V shed 5 bases and J 1 base; nucleotides not matched to a gene: 9. CDR3 length equals 16 residues. CDR3 in DNA: TGTGCCAGTAGTGTGCTCGCCGGGACAGGGTCCTACGAGCAGTACTTC. The encoded protein is CASSVLAGTGSYEQYF.

The CDR3 DNA sequence: TGTGCCAGCAAAGGGACAATCGCAGATACGCAGTATTTT. It is translated as CASKGTIADTQYF. The gene calls are TRBV2 and TRBJ2-3; perhaps TRBD1 as D (6 bases). Germline lookup yields CDR1 SNHLY and CDR2 FYNNEI. Trimming removed 7 bases from V and 4 bases from J, with 12 bases in between. The CDR3 runs to 13 residues.

The chain uses TRBV5-1 and TRBJ1-1; no clear D gene. Germline CDR1 is SGHRS and CDR2 is YFSETQ. The CDR3 loop spans 15 amino acids. V was cut by 0 bases and J by 8 bases, with 17 bases left in between. CDR3 sequence reads: CASSLVGRQADEAFF. DNA of the CDR3: TGCGCCAGCAGCTTGGTAGGTCGTCAGGCTGACGAAGCTTTCTTT.

The rearrangement joins TRBV11-2 to TRBJ2-7; D possibly corresponds to TRBD1 (5 bases). This CDR3 region has 14 residues. V gave up 6 bases and J gave up 3 bases, with 15 bases separating them. Germline CDR1 and CDR2: SGHAT and FQNNGV. The CDR3 DNA reads as TGTGCCAGCAGTTCAGGACACCCTAGCTACGAGCAGTACTTC. Translated, it gives CASSSGHPSYEQYF. The full variable domain, rest sourced from reference TRBV11-2 and TRBJ2-7, is EAGVAQSPRYKIIEKRQSVAFWCNPISGHATLYWYQQILGQGPKLLIQFQNNGVVDDSQLPKDRFSAERLKGVDSTLKIQPAKLEDSAVYLCASSSGHPSYEQYFGPGTRLTVT.

The CDR3 region has the DNA TGTGCCAGCAGTACGCGCGGGAGGGATCTATCCTACGAGCAGTACTTC. Translating gives CASSTRGRDLSYEQYF. This rearrangement joins TRBV27 to TRBJ2-7; 9 bases fit TRBD2. Looked up from germline, CDR1 is MNHEY and CDR2 is SMNVEV (reference sequence). The V gene end was trimmed by 5 bases and the J gene end by 1 base; junction bases not matched to a gene: 9. The CDR3 sequence is 16 residues long.

J is TRBJ2-2 and V is TRBV28, with D hard to call. There are 12 residues in the CDR3. Trimming took 6 bases from V and 6 from J, leaving 8 bases between them. Germline-derived CDR1 and CDR2 are MDHEN and SYDVKM. The CDR3: CASSSVAGELFF. CDR3 in DNA: TGTGCCAGCAGCTCGGTGGCCGGGGAGCTGTTTTTT.

The V and J genes are TRBV28 and TRBJ2-7; TRBD1 matches at 7 bases. Germline CDR1 is MDHEN and CDR2 is SYDVKM. The CDR3 loop spans 15 amino acids. V lost 5 bases, J lost 0 bases, and 7 bases stayed unmatched. The DNA for the CDR3 is TGTGCCAGCAGTCGACCGGGACAGCTCTCCTACGAGCAGTACTTC. Residues: CASSRPGQLSYEQYF.

The V gene is TRBV28, the J gene TRBJ2-7, with 8 bases identical to TRBD2. Germline CDR1 reads MDHEN; CDR2 reads SYDVKM. The trim removed 5 bases at V and 1 base at J, leaving 19 bases unmatched. The CDR3 consists of 19 residues. CDR3 sequence reads: CASSRLINPGLDNSYEQYF. CDR3 DNA sequence: TGTGCCAGCAGTCGCCTCATAAATCCGGGACTAGATAATTCCTACGAGCAGTACTTC.

The gene calls are TRBV2 and TRBJ2-3; 10 bases align to TRBD2. The CDR3 length is 15 residues. The germline gives CDR1 SNHLY, CDR2 FYNNEI. Germline trimming cut 6 bases from V and 0 bases from J; bases unmatched to any gene: 3. The CDR3 here is CASRETSGSTDTQYF. The CDR3 DNA follows: TGTGCCAGCAGGGAGACTAGCGGGAGCACAGATACGCAGTATTTT.

The chain joins TRBV30 to TRBJ1-3, with 8 bases that match TRBD1. The CDR3 has 15 residues. The V segment lost 1 base and the J segment 2 bases; nucleotides outside the gene matches: 4. The germline V gene encodes CDR1 GTSNPN and CDR2 SVGIG (reference sequence). This CDR3 reads CAWSGTGRAGNTIYF. CDR3 DNA: TGTGCCTGGAGTGGGACAGGGAGGGCTGGAAACACCATATATTTT.

In DNA, the CDR3 is TGTGCCAGCAGCTTGGGGACAGGGCACTATGGCTACACCTTC. It yields the protein CASSLGTGHYGYTF. This chain links TRBV7-9 with TRBJ1-2; 9 bases are a match to TRBD1. V lost 3 bases and J lost 3; bases outside the gene matches: 2. Germline CDR1 reads SEHNR; CDR2 reads FQNEAQ (reference sequence). The CDR3 loop spans 14 amino acids.